Following are 21 T cell receptor beta chains from one sample sequenced in a study of early T cells in non-severe SARS-CoV-2 infection. TCRdb reprocessed the 5' RACE reads with MiXCR, giving one entry per CDR3 protein. The data show tens of thousands of distinct CDR3 sequences, around 6.1% seen once. Sequences were derived from whole blood, sampled at baseline. The receptors come from an adult who was a healthcare worker with PCR-confirmed SARS-CoV-2 infection or an uninfected control (not recorded which).

This clonotype turned up a few times. The V gene is TRBV13, the J gene TRBJ2-6; 9 bases match TRBD1. The V gene end was trimmed by 4 bases and the J gene end by 4 bases; junction bases not matched to a gene: 8. CDR1 and CDR2 (germline): PRHDT, FYEKMQ (reference sequence). This CDR3 region has 17 residues. In nucleotides, the CDR3 is TGTGCCAGCAGCTCAGGTTACAGGGGGCGCGGGGCCAACGTCCTGACTTTC. Its translation is CASSSGYRGRGANVLTF.

This clonotype occurred a few times. The chain links TRBV25-1 to TRBJ2-7, with a weak D call TRBD2 (6 bases). CDR1 is MGHDK, CDR2 SYGVNS, per germline. This CDR3 contains 15 residues. The V end lost 3 bases, the J end lost 1 base, and 13 bases lay between the germline ends. In nucleotides, the CDR3 is TGTGCCAGCAGTGAGTTGGGGACTCCTTCCTACGAGCAGTACTTC. It is translated as CASSELGTPSYEQYF.

This clonotype was seen at least ten times. The chain joins TRBV7-2 to TRBJ2-4; D gene ambiguous. The CDR3 spans 13 residues. Germline V gene lookup returns CDR1 SGHTA and CDR2 FQGNSA. Trimming removed 2 bases from V and 5 bases from J, with 7 bases in between. In DNA form, the CDR3 reads TGTGCCAGCAGCTTAACCACCGAAAACATTCAGTACTTC. It translates to CASSLTTENIQYF.

At least ten counts were recorded for this clonotype. The chain uses TRBV19 and TRBJ2-7; the match to TRBD2 covers 7 bases. This CDR3 comprises 14 residues. Germline CDR1 and CDR2: LNHDA and SQIVND (reference sequence). Trimming took 10 bases from V and 0 from J; bases not matched to a gene: 9. In DNA, the CDR3 is TGTGCCACTACGCGGACTAGTGCCTCCTACGAGCAGTACTTC. This gives the protein CATTRTSASYEQYF.

This clonotype was seen only a few times. The genes are TRBV10-3 and TRBJ1-1; possible D gene TRBD1, 6 bases. CDR1 is ENHRY and CDR2 is SYGVKD in the germline V gene. V was pared by 3 bases and J by 6 bases, with 8 bases between. There are 12 residues in the CDR3. The CDR3 sequence is CAISDTGSEAFF. In DNA form, the CDR3 reads TGTGCCATCAGTGATACAGGGTCTGAAGCTTTCTTT.

In its sample, this clonotype was seen a few times. The V gene is TRBV28, the J gene TRBJ1-4; D is unclear. CDR3 length: 14 amino acids. V was trimmed by 2 bases and J by 8 bases, leaving 12 bases between them. Looked up from germline, CDR1 is MDHEN and CDR2 is SYDVKM. CDR3 sequence (DNA): TGTGCCAGCAGTTTAGAACACCGCCACGAAAAACTGTTTTTT. Protein: CASSLEHRHEKLFF. Full variable domain (remainder filled in from reference TRBV28 and TRBJ1-4): DVKVTQSSRYLVKRTGEKVFLECVQDMDHENMFWYRQDPGLGLRLIYFSYDVKMKEKGDIPEGYSVSREKKERFSLILESASTNQTSMYLCASSLEHRHEKLFFGSGTQLSVL.

The gene calls are TRBV9 and TRBJ2-7; 7 bases line up with TRBD1. The CDR3 is 15 residues long. The junction had 10 bases not matched to a gene; V was cut back by 4 bases and J by 3 bases. Per germline, CDR1 SGDLS and CDR2 YYNGEE. The CDR3 sequence: CASSPTRDRDYEQYF. CDR3 bases: TGTGCCAGCAGCCCGACTCGGGACAGAGACTACGAGCAGTACTTC.

This clonotype has ten or more counts. The V gene is TRBV29-1, the J gene TRBJ2-1; TRBD2 might be the D (6 bases). The germline V gene encodes CDR1 SQVTM and CDR2 ANQGSEA. V lost 4 bases and J lost 2, with 9 bases in between. CDR3 length: 13 amino acids. Here the CDR3 reads CSVGLGAYNEQFF. Here the CDR3 DNA reads TGCAGCGTTGGACTAGGGGCCTACAATGAGCAGTTCTTC.

This clonotype has only a few counts. The chain combines TRBV7-8 with TRBJ2-7; D gene ambiguous. Germline V gene data show CDR1 as SGHVS and CDR2 as FQNEAQ. Trimming took off 5 bases at V and 1 base at J, with 9 bases between the two ends. The length of the CDR3 is 13 residues. The CDR3 protein is CASSAAASYEQYF. CDR3 bases: TGTGCCAGCAGCGCCGCTGCGTCCTACGAGCAGTACTTC.

This clonotype appeared many times. The chain links TRBV7-9 to TRBJ2-1; D not certain. The CDR3 spans 11 residues. The V gene's germline CDR1 is SEHNR and CDR2 FQNEAQ (reference sequence). V dropped 1 base and J dropped 16 bases, with 11 bases sitting between them. CDR3 region: CASSLELSRFF. Here the CDR3 DNA reads TGTGCCAGCAGCTTAGAACTAAGCAGATTCTTC.

The rearrangement joins TRBV12-3 or TRBV12-4 to TRBJ2-3; TRBD2 matches at 8 bases. V lost 5 bases and J lost 2; bases outside the gene matches: 24. The length of the CDR3 is 21 residues. The DNA of the CDR3 is TGTGCCAGCAGTCCAACGCCGGGACTAGATAACGGGCCGGGGCACACAGATACGCAGTATTTT. It yields the protein CASSPTPGLDNGPGHTDTQYF.

This clonotype was counted many times. As DNA, the CDR3 is TGTGCCAGCAGTAAAGGGGGCTGGAATGAGCAGTTCTTC. As protein: CASSKGGWNEQFF. This chain joins TRBV7-2 and TRBJ2-1; 7 positions agree with TRBD1. The J segment lost 7 bases and the V segment lost 6 bases, leaving 6 bases of the junction unmatched. Germline values: CDR1 SGHTA, CDR2 FQGNSA. The CDR3 is 13 amino acids.

A word on this clonotype: This may arise from a read error, as a much more abundant clone is one base away. The genes are TRBV27 and TRBJ2-3; 10 bases line up with TRBD2. Germline V gene sequence: CDR1 MNHEY, CDR2 SMNVEV (reference sequence). Trimming removed 4 bases from V and 0 bases from J; junction bases left unmatched: 16. The length of the CDR3 is 20 residues. The CDR3 spells CASSSSLDSGRPSSTDTQYF. The CDR3, as DNA: TGTGCCAGCAGTTCATCTCTCGATAGCGGGAGGCCCTCTAGCACAGATACGCAGTATTTT.

This clonotype appeared a few times. The chain employs TRBV12-3 or TRBV12-4 and TRBJ1-2; possibly TRBD1 for D (5 bases). This CDR3 has 14 residues. Trimming removed 0 bases at V and 4 bases at J, with 9 bases between. CDR3 loop: CASSLAGPSYGYTF. Here the CDR3 DNA reads TGTGCCAGCAGTTTAGCGGGGCCTAGCTATGGCTACACCTTC.

The chain carries TRBV20-1 and TRBJ2-7; no firm D call. This CDR3 has 15 residues. Germline V gene sequence: CDR1 DFQATT, CDR2 SNEGSKA (reference sequence). The V and J ends lost 0 bases and 0 bases respectively, with 12 bases between them. The CDR3 is CSARDRQDASYEQYF. The DNA for the CDR3 is TGCAGTGCTAGAGACCGGCAGGACGCCTCCTACGAGCAGTACTTC.

The table lists this clonotype with many counts. The V call is TRBV4-3, the J call TRBJ1-2; 10 bases map to TRBD1. Germline CDR1 reads LGHNA; CDR2 reads YSLEER. Trimming cost V 0 bases and J 7 bases; bases outside gene matches: 11. The CDR3 runs 17 residues. CDR3 sequence: CASSQDLLSGQGTGYTF. CDR3 DNA: TGCGCCAGCAGCCAAGATCTTTTGTCGGGACAGGGGACTGGCTACACCTTC.

This clonotype has only a few counts. The V and J genes are TRBV20-1 and TRBJ1-1; D uncertain. V lost 4 bases, J lost 1 base, and 13 bases lay in between. The CDR3 loop spans 14 amino acids. Germline values: CDR1 DFQATT, CDR2 SNEGSKA (reference sequence). The CDR3 protein is CSATLLKENTEAFF. The CDR3 DNA sequence: TGCAGTGCTACCCTCCTAAAGGAGAACACTGAAGCTTTCTTT.

This chain joins TRBV20-1 and TRBJ1-5; the D gene is possibly TRBD1 (5 bases). Germline lookup yields CDR1 DFQATT and CDR2 SNEGSKA (reference sequence). This CDR3 comprises 14 residues. Trimming shortened V by 5 bases and J by 0 bases, and 11 bases separated the two germline ends. Written as DNA, the CDR3 is TGCAGTGCTTCCGACAGATATAGCAATCAGCCCCAGCATTTT. Translation gives CSASDRYSNQPQHF.

This sequence joins TRBV2 and TRBJ2-4; TRBD1 matches 9 bases. This CDR3 is built from 12 residues. CDR1 is SNHLY and CDR2 is FYNNEI in the germline V gene. Unmatched junction bases numbered 2, after V lost 6 bases and J lost 8 bases. CDR3 DNA sequence: TGTGCCAGCAGCGGACAGGGGTACATTCAGTACTTC. This gives the protein CASSGQGYIQYF.

The chain joins TRBV5-4 to TRBJ2-3; 7 nucleotides align to TRBD2. V lost 4 bases and J lost 3; bases outside the gene matches: 11. Germline CDR1 reads SGHNT; CDR2 reads YYREEE (reference sequence). The CDR3 has 16 residues. The CDR3 here is CASSAQRGGGTDTQYF. The CDR3 coding sequence is TGTGCCAGCAGCGCGCAGCGGGGAGGTGGGACAGATACGCAGTATTTT.

The table lists this clonotype with many counts. The gene calls are TRBV6-2 or TRBV6-3 and TRBJ2-3, with TRBD2 matching 10 bases. Trimming at V came to 5 bases and at J to 4 bases, leaving 12 bases not matched to a gene. The CDR3 spans 17 residues. Germline V gene data show CDR1 as MNHEY and CDR2 as SVGEGT. In nucleotides, the CDR3 is TGTGCCAGCAGTGATCCCCTGGGACTAGCGAACGCAGATACGCAGTATTTT. This encodes CASSDPLGLANADTQYF.